This T cell receptor (beta chain) was sequenced during a study of human T cells and chemical hapten exposure. Study-wide background: Variability of per-sample TCR yields stemmed mainly from small differences in pooled library volume. General study results and limits: TCRs above 1 in 1000 frequency stayed constant with DPC sensitization.

Individual cDNA molecules received unique molecular identifiers in the library. Each CDR3 protein is one row after TCRdb ran MiXCR on the 5' RACE reads. The sample comprises 110,000 or so distinct CDR3 sequences, approximately 19% of which are singletons, and around 3% rests with the top ten. This clonotype occurred a few times. Its specificity is not known. The V segment lost 2 bases and the J segment 2 bases; nucleotides outside the gene matches: 5. This CDR3 has 15 residues. Germline V lookup: CDR1 MNHNS, CDR2 SASEGT. Unfractionated whole blood yielded the extracted total RNA. This TCR was recovered from a human donor in good health. The chain carries TRBV6-1 and TRBJ1-2; 7 positions match TRBD1. The CDR3 nucleotides read TGTGCCAGCAGTGAATTGAGGGGGCCGAACTATGGCTACACCTTC. Translation gives CASSELRGPNYGYTF.